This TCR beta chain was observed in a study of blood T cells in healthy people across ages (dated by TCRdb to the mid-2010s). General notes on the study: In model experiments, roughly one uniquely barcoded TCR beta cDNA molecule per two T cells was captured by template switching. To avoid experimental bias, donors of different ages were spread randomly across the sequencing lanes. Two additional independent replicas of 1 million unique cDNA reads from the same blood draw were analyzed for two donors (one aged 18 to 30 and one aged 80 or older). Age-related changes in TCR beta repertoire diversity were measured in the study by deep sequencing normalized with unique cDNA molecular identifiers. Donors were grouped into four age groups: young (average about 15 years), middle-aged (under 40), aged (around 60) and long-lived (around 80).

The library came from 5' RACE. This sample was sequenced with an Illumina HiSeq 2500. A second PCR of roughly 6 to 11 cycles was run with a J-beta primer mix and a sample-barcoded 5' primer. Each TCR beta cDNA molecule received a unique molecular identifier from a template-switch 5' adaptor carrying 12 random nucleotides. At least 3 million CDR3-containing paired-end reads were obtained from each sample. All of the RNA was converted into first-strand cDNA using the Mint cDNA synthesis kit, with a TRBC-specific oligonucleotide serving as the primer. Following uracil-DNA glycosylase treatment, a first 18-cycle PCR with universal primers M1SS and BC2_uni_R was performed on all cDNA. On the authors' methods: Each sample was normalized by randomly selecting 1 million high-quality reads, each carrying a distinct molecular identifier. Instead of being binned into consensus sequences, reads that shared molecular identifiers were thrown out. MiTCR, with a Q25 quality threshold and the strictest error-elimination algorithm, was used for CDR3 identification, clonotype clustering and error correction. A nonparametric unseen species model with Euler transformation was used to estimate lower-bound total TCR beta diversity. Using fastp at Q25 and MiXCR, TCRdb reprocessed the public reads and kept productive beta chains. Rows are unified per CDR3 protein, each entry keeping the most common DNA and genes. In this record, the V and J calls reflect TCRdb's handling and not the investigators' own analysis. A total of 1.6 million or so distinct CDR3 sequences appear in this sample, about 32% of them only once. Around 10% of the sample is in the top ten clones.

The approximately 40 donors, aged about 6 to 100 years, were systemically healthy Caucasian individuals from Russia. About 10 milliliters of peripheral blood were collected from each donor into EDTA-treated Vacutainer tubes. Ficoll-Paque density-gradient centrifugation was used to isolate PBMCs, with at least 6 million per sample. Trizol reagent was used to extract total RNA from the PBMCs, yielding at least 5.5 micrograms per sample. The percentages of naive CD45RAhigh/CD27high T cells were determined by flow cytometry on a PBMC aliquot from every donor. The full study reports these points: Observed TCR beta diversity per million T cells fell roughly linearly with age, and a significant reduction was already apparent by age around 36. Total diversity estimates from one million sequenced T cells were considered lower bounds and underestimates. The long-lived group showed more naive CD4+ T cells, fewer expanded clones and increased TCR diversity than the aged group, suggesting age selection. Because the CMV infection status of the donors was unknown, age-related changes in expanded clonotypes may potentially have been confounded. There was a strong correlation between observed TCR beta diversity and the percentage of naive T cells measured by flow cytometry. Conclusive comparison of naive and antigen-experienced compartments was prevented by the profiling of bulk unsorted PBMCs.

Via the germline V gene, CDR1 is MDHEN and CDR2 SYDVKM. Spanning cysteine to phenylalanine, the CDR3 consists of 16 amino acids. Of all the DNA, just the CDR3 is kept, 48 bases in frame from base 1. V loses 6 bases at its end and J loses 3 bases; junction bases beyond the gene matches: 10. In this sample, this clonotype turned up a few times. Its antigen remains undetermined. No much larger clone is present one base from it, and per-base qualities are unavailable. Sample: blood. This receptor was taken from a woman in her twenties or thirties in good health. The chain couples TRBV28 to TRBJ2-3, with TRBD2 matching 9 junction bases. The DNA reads TGTGCCAGCAGCCGAGATAGCGGGAGTAGGACAGATACGCAGTATTTT. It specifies CASSRDSGSRTDTQYF.